This is a list of T cell receptor beta chains from one sample in a study of T cell changes during pregnancy in multiple sclerosis. Some clones are missing from TCRdb's copy, which holds only in-frame ones; the method was immunoSEQ multiplex PCR. This sample carries tens of thousands of clones, more than 85% of them seen once, and the ten largest clones take 0.7% to 1%. The sequenced sample was peripheral blood, obtained in the first trimester of pregnancy. The source of these receptors is a female donor with multiple sclerosis, enrolled in a pregnancy study. Each CDR3 is given without its conserved first and last residue. Some rows have no size entry. The others give once, few or many, or a class for an expanded clone.

j_call: TRBJ2-5
v_call: TRBV13
clone_size: -
cdr3_aa: ASSLPEETQY

j_call: TRBJ1-3
v_call: TRBV29-1
clone_size: -
cdr3_aa: SVGVTGEAGNTIY

j_call: TRBJ1-4
v_call: TRBV5-4
clone_size: -
cdr3_aa: ASSLWGEDEKLF

j_call: TRBJ1-1
v_call: TRBV27
clone_size: -
cdr3_aa: ASRGGGHPEAF

j_call: TRBJ2-7
v_call: TRBV7-2
clone_size: -
cdr3_aa: ASSRPGVGAYEQY

j_call: TRBJ2-5
v_call: TRBV6-1
clone_size: -
cdr3_aa: ASSPWTGAMETQY

j_call: TRBJ1-1
v_call: TRBV19
clone_size: -
cdr3_aa: ASSKGATMNTEAF

j_call: TRBJ2-1
v_call: TRBV7-3
clone_size: -
cdr3_aa: ASSTRGPYNEQF

j_call: TRBJ1-1
v_call: TRBV23-1
clone_size: -
cdr3_aa: ASSRLKATGQRWNTEAF

j_call: TRBJ2-1
v_call: TRBV18
clone_size: -
cdr3_aa: ASSTRLAGANSYNEQF

j_call: TRBJ1-1
v_call: TRBV2
clone_size: -
cdr3_aa: ASSDRGHGNAEAF

j_call: TRBJ2-7
v_call: TRBV30
clone_size: -
cdr3_aa: AWSVAPYEQY

j_call: TRBJ2-7
v_call: TRBV6-1
clone_size: -
cdr3_aa: ASSEAPGDYEQY

j_call: TRBJ1-2
v_call: TRBV2
clone_size: -
cdr3_aa: ASSERGQIMVGYT

j_call: TRBJ2-7
v_call: TRBV6-6
clone_size: many
cdr3_aa: ASSYRGTSYEQY

j_call: TRBJ1-3
v_call: TRBV7-3
clone_size: -
cdr3_aa: ASSSRTGATGNTIY

j_call: TRBJ2-1
v_call: TRBV4-3
clone_size: -
cdr3_aa: ASSSSGGPVEQF

j_call: TRBJ2-7
v_call: TRBV2
clone_size: -
cdr3_aa: ASSERGYEQY

j_call: TRBJ1-2
v_call: TRBV29-1
clone_size: -
cdr3_aa: SVPDGGRGYT

j_call: TRBJ1-1
v_call: TRBV5-4
clone_size: -
cdr3_aa: ASSSDSTEAF

j_call: TRBJ1-5
v_call: TRBV30
clone_size: -
cdr3_aa: AWSVQISNQPQH

j_call: TRBJ1-1
v_call: TRBV20-1
clone_size: -
cdr3_aa: SARQGTEAF

j_call: TRBJ2-7
v_call: TRBV19
clone_size: -
cdr3_aa: ASSGGGLNRGTYEQY

j_call: TRBJ2-5
v_call: TRBV5-1
clone_size: -
cdr3_aa: ASSQGAGGETQY

j_call: TRBJ2-7
v_call: TRBV21-1
clone_size: -
cdr3_aa: ASSKGDRPSYEQY

j_call: TRBJ2-7
v_call: TRBV7-6
clone_size: -
cdr3_aa: ASSFPGNYEQY

j_call: TRBJ1-5
v_call: TRBV27
clone_size: -
cdr3_aa: ASSDYRGLGNQPQH

j_call: TRBJ2-5
v_call: TRBV9
clone_size: -
cdr3_aa: ASSVGAGGRKWGDQY

j_call: TRBJ1-4
v_call: TRBV19
clone_size: -
cdr3_aa: ASSIVGGSADRWNEKLF

j_call: TRBJ2-2
v_call: TRBV7-3
clone_size: -
cdr3_aa: ASSSSGGNLAGELF

j_call: TRBJ1-6
v_call: TRBV5-4
clone_size: -
cdr3_aa: ASSSSGTGASPLH

j_call: TRBJ1-1
v_call: TRBV9
clone_size: -
cdr3_aa: ASSPRRGLSDTEAF

j_call: TRBJ2-2
v_call: TRBV5-1
clone_size: -
cdr3_aa: ASSSGLVPSSNTGELF

j_call: TRBJ2-3
v_call: TRBV7-2
clone_size: once
cdr3_aa: ASSLAGRTDTQY

j_call: TRBJ2-2
v_call: TRBV29-1
clone_size: -
cdr3_aa: SGGTLTGELF

j_call: TRBJ1-1
v_call: TRBV7-3
clone_size: -
cdr3_aa: ASKGHLNTEAF

j_call: TRBJ1-1
v_call: TRBV9
clone_size: -
cdr3_aa: ASSVDGGMNTEAF

j_call: TRBJ1-5
v_call: TRBV18
clone_size: -
cdr3_aa: ASSPTGTGLNQPQH

j_call: TRBJ1-5
v_call: TRBV7-2
clone_size: -
cdr3_aa: ASSLATLGNQPQH

j_call: TRBJ2-3
v_call: TRBV15
clone_size: -
cdr3_aa: ATWRGVALDTQY

j_call: TRBJ2-7
v_call: TRBV20-1
clone_size: -
cdr3_aa: SASNRQEQY

j_call: TRBJ1-5
v_call: TRBV6-8
clone_size: few
cdr3_aa: ASRRVSHQPQH

j_call: TRBJ1-2
v_call: TRBV7-9
clone_size: -
cdr3_aa: ASSLEWRTGGNNYGYT

j_call: TRBJ1-1
v_call: TRBV10-3
clone_size: -
cdr3_aa: AIRTGNTEAF

j_call: TRBJ1-6
v_call: TRBV18
clone_size: -
cdr3_aa: ASSPLGQGNSPLH

j_call: TRBJ2-7
v_call: TRBV7-3
clone_size: -
cdr3_aa: ASSLIAGSYEQY

j_call: TRBJ2-7
v_call: TRBV6-1
clone_size: -
cdr3_aa: ASRDSYGTYEQY

j_call: TRBJ2-2
v_call: TRBV7-2
clone_size: -
cdr3_aa: ASSLSSGKNTGELF

j_call: TRBJ2-5
v_call: TRBV18
clone_size: -
cdr3_aa: ASSPGLGQETQY